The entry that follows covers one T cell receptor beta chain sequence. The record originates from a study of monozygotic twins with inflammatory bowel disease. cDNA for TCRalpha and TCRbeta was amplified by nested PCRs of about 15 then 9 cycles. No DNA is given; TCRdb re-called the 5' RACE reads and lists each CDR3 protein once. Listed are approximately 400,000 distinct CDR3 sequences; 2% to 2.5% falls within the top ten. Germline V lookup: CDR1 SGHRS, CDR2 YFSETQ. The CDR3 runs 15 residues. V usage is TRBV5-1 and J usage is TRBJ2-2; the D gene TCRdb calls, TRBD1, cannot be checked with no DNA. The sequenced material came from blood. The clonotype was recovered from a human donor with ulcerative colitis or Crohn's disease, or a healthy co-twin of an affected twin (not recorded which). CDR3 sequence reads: CASSLQASSAGELFF.